The 32 T cell receptor beta chains below were found in one sample sequenced in a study of cytomegalovirus exposure and HLA in healthy donors. Vbeta (60) and Jbeta (13) primers were used in the PCR. Only in-frame clones appear in the TCRdb table, and some are missing; sequencing was by immunoSEQ multiplex PCR. The data hold around 140,000 clones, with around 73% observed a single time. The sequencing sample was made of PBMCs. These receptors all come from a female donor in good health and CMV-seronegative.

The CDR3 DNA reads TGTGCCAGCAGTGAAGGGCTAGCGGGGGGGGGCTCCTACGAGCAGTACTTC. Amino acids: CASSEGLAGGGSYEQYF. The rearrangement uses TRBV2 and TRBJ2-7, with TRBD2 identical over 12 bases. Germline V lookup: CDR1 SNHLY, CDR2 FYNNEI. Trimming cost V 1 base and J 0 bases; bases outside gene matches: 4. This CDR3 contains 17 residues.

J is TRBJ2-5 and V is TRBV5-4, with 7 bases that match TRBD2. The CDR3 covers 15 residues. Trimming took 3 bases from V and 2 from J; bases not matched to a gene: 7. From germline, CDR1 is SGHNT and CDR2 YYREEE (reference sequence). The CDR3 is CASSWAGDLQETQYF. DNA for the CDR3: TGTGCCAGCAGCTGGGCGGGGGACTTACAAGAGACCCAGTACTTC.

V and J are TRBV28 and TRBJ2-1, with a possible D match to TRBD1 (7 bases). Trimming took off 6 bases at V and 2 bases at J, with 20 bases between the two ends. The CDR3 length is 17 residues. The germline gives CDR1 MDHEN, CDR2 SYDVKM. Written as DNA, the CDR3 is TGTGCCAGCAGCAAGAGGGGGCTGGCGGGGACCTACAATGAGCAGTTCTTC. It codes for CASSKRGLAGTYNEQFF.

The chain employs TRBV9 and TRBJ2-3; 7 nucleotides align to TRBD2. Germline assignment: CDR1 SGDLS and CDR2 YYNGEE. V lost 4 bases, J lost 4 bases, and 12 bases stayed unmatched. CDR3 length: 16 amino acids. CDR3 coding DNA: TGTGCCAGCAGCCCGTCTAGGGGCGGGAGCGCAGATACGCAGTATTTT. Residues: CASSPSRGGSADTQYF.

The V and J genes are TRBV5-4 and TRBJ2-1; 9 positions agree with TRBD2. This CDR3 has 15 amino acids. V lost 0 bases to trimming and J lost 4 bases; unmatched junction nucleotides: 2. Germline lookup yields CDR1 SGHNT and CDR2 YYREEE (reference sequence). In DNA, the CDR3 is TGTGCCAGCAGCTTGGGACTAGCGGTTTACAATGAGCAGTTCTTC. This encodes CASSLGLAVYNEQFF.

For the CDR3, the DNA is TGTGCCAGTAGTTCCCAGGGATCGGAGACCCAGTACTTC. Protein product: CASSSQGSETQYF. This rearrangement joins TRBV19 to TRBJ2-5, with D perhaps TRBD1 (5 bases). Germline CDR1 is LNHDA and CDR2 is SQIVND (reference sequence). The CDR3 consists of 13 residues. Trimming stripped 5 bases from V and 5 bases from J, with 12 bases between.

In regard to this clone: A junction end diverges from the germline sequence, so it may reflect a read error. The V gene is TRBV7-9, the J gene TRBJ2-2; a possible D gene is TRBD2 (7 bases). From germline, CDR1 is SEHNR and CDR2 FQNEAQ (reference sequence). CDR3 size: 16 residues. CDR3 residues: CASSLKGGAKTGELFF. CDR3 coding DNA: TGTGCCAGCAGCTTAAAAGGGGGGGCGAAAACCGGGGAGCTGTTTTTT.

The rearrangement uses TRBV28 and TRBJ1-4; tentatively, D is TRBD1 (5 bases). Germline V gene data show CDR1 as MDHEN and CDR2 as SYDVKM. Trimming took off 5 bases at V and 7 bases at J, with 14 bases between the two ends. This CDR3 has 14 residues. The CDR3, as DNA: TGTGCCAGCAGTCCCTTCGGCAGGGTTGAAAAACTGTTTTTT. This codes for CASSPFGRVEKLFF. Looking up the rest from reference TRBV28 and TRBJ1-4 gives the full variable domain: DVKVTQSSRYLVKRTGEKVFLECVQDMDHENMFWYRQDPGLGLRLIYFSYDVKMKEKGDIPEGYSVSREKKERFSLILESASTNQTSMYLCASSPFGRVEKLFFGSGTQLSVL.

The chain joins TRBV6-5 to TRBJ1-4; D remains unclear. Germline lookup yields CDR1 MNHEY and CDR2 SVGAGI. V was cut by 2 bases and J by 5 bases, with 12 bases left in between. The length of the CDR3 is 15 residues. CDR3 sequence: CASSYLSPGNEKLFF. The DNA for the CDR3 is TGTGCCAGCAGTTACCTCTCACCGGGGAATGAAAAACTGTTTTTT.

The chain recombines TRBV27 with TRBJ2-7, with 7 bases lining up with TRBD1. V lost 4 bases, J lost 3 bases, and 6 bases stayed unmatched. The CDR3 is 14 amino acids. Looked up from germline, CDR1 is MNHEY and CDR2 is SMNVEV (reference sequence). The CDR3 region is CASSSIDRVYEQYF. For the CDR3, the DNA is TGTGCCAGCAGTTCGATCGACAGGGTCTACGAGCAGTACTTC.

The gene calls are TRBV7-2 and TRBJ1-1; D remains ambiguous. Trimming took off 5 bases at V and 8 bases at J, with 15 bases between the two ends. The CDR3 sequence is 13 residues long. CDR1 is SGHTA and CDR2 is FQGNSA in the germline V gene. In DNA, the CDR3 is TGTGCCAGCAGCCTCTTAATCGGGGTCGAAGCTTTCTTT. Translated: CASSLLIGVEAFF.

V usage is TRBV28 and J usage is TRBJ2-5; 7 nucleotides match TRBD2. The better agreement between TRBJ2-7 and the DNA end casts doubt on the J call. The CDR3 totals 15 residues. Germline-derived CDR1 and CDR2 are MDHEN and SYDVKM. The CDR3 loop reads CASSFVGGSSYEQYF. DNA of the CDR3: TGTGCCAGCAGTTTCGTCGGCGGGAGCTCCTACGAGCAGTACTTC.

The chain has TRBV7-2 and TRBJ2-5, with 7 nucleotides matching TRBD1. Germline V gene lookup returns CDR1 SGHTA and CDR2 FQGNSA. The J segment lost 4 bases and the V segment lost 5 bases, leaving 7 bases of the junction unmatched. The CDR3 contains 14 residues. Here the CDR3 reads CASSSRQGRETQYF. The DNA for the CDR3 is TGTGCCAGCAGCAGCAGACAGGGACGAGAGACCCAGTACTTC. The whole variable domain, remainder taken from reference TRBV7-2 and TRBJ2-5, is GAGVSQSPSNKVTEKGKDVELRCDPISGHTALYWYRQSLGQGLEFLIYFQGNSAPDKSGLPSDRFSAERTGGSVSTLTIQRTQQEDSAVYLCASSSRQGRETQYFGPGTRLLVL.

The rearrangement links TRBV7-3 to TRBJ2-7; TRBD2 matches at 9 bases. Germline V gives CDR1 SGHTA, CDR2 FQGTGA. The CDR3 covers 15 residues. V lost 5 bases, J lost 3 bases, and 8 bases stayed unmatched. The CDR3 region has the DNA TGTGCCAGCAGCCCGGGGGGGACTAGCAACTACGAGCAGTACTTC. It codes for CASSPGGTSNYEQYF.

The J gene is TRBJ2-2, the V gene TRBV5-1; D possibly corresponds to TRBD2 (6 bases). The CDR3 runs to 14 residues. Germline lookup yields CDR1 SGHRS and CDR2 YFSETQ. V was pared by 5 bases and J by 5 bases, with 13 bases between. Here the CDR3 DNA reads TGCGCCAGCAGTTGGGGCGCGGGAACCGGGGAGCTGTTTTTT. The encoded protein is CASSWGAGTGELFF.

In this sample, this clone turned up a few times. The genes are TRBV7-2 and TRBJ1-2; 7 positions agree with TRBD1. V dropped 5 bases and J dropped 8; count of bases not matched to a gene: 5. The CDR3 sequence is 12 residues long. The germline V gene encodes CDR1 SGHTA and CDR2 FQGNSA. This CDR3 is CASSTQGRGYTF. The CDR3 DNA follows: TGTGCCAGCAGCACACAGGGGAGGGGCTACACCTTC.

The V call is TRBV21-1, the J call TRBJ2-6; no DNA check was done on the table's D call, TRBD2. TRBV21-1 is a pseudogene. This CDR3 region has 19 residues. Here the CDR3 reads CASSKEGGRARGGANVLTF. The DNA for the CDR3 is TGTGCCAGCAGCAAAGAGGGCGGGAGGGCGAGAGGTGGGGCCAACGTCCTGACTTTC.

The chain is built from TRBV4-3 and TRBJ1-1; D gene unclear. Germline loops: CDR1 LGHNA, CDR2 YSLEER. The CDR3 extends over 15 amino acids. Trimming took 1 base from V and 0 from J, leaving 9 bases between them. The CDR3 region is CASSQAQRVNTEAFF. For the CDR3, the DNA is TGCGCCAGCAGCCAAGCGCAACGGGTGAACACTGAAGCTTTCTTT.

The DNA for the CDR3 is TGTGCCAGCAGTTTAGCGTACCCCACAGATACGCAGTATTTT. Amino acid sequence: CASSLAYPTDTQYF. The chain recombines TRBV28 with TRBJ2-3; D call uncertain. This CDR3 contains 14 residues. Germline loops: CDR1 MDHEN, CDR2 SYDVKM. Trimming left V 2 bases short and J 2 bases short, with 8 bases between.

Here the CDR3 reads CASSARMTGNTIYF. DNA of the CDR3: TGTGCCAGCAGCGCCCGGATGACAGGGAACACCATATATTTT. This chain joins TRBV7-2 and TRBJ1-3; TRBD1 matches 7 bases. CDR1 and CDR2 from the germline V gene are SGHTA and FQGNSA. The length of the CDR3 is 14 residues. The J segment lost 7 bases and the V segment lost 5 bases, leaving 8 bases of the junction unmatched. Supplemented by reference TRBV7-2 and TRBJ1-3, the full variable domain reads GAGVSQSPSNKVTEKGKDVELRCDPISGHTALYWYRQSLGQGLEFLIYFQGNSAPDKSGLPSDRFSAERTGGSVSTLTIQRTQQEDSAVYLCASSARMTGNTIYFGEGSWLTVV.

The chain's CDR3 is CASTPRTLAKNIQYF. The CDR3 coding sequence is TGTGCCAGCACCCCGCGGACATTAGCCAAAAACATTCAGTACTTC. V usage is TRBV28 and J usage is TRBJ2-4; a weak D match, TRBD1 (5 bases). The CDR3 sequence is 15 residues long. Germline values: CDR1 MDHEN, CDR2 SYDVKM. V was pared by 7 bases and J by 0 bases, with 13 bases between.

This clone was seen just once. The V and J genes are TRBV5-1 and TRBJ1-1, with a weak D call TRBD1 (5 bases). V dropped 4 bases and J dropped 3 bases, with 13 bases sitting between them. CDR3 size: 14 residues. Germline V gives CDR1 SGHRS, CDR2 YFSETQ. This CDR3 is CASSPPGVDTEAFF. Written as DNA, the CDR3 is TGCGCCAGCAGCCCCCCGGGGGTCGACACTGAAGCTTTCTTT.

The chain joins TRBV15 to TRBJ2-2; 9 nucleotides match TRBD2. Germline trimming cut 4 bases from V and 0 bases from J; bases unmatched to any gene: 6. The CDR3 has 17 residues. Germline values: CDR1 LNHNV, CDR2 YYDKDF (reference sequence). The CDR3 reads CATSTSGVPANTGELFF. CDR3 DNA: TGTGCCACCAGCACTAGCGGGGTCCCTGCGAACACCGGGGAGCTGTTTTTT.

The rearrangement links TRBV2 to TRBJ1-1; D is unresolved. CDR1 is SNHLY and CDR2 is FYNNEI in the germline V gene. The CDR3 contains 13 residues. V was shortened by 1 base and J by 6 bases, with 9 bases between the two germline ends. CDR3 DNA: TGTGCCAGCAGTGAAGACGAGGAATCTGAAGCTTTCTTT. Its translation: CASSEDEESEAFF.

CDR3 in amino acids: CASSLVQGGYTF. For the CDR3, the DNA is TGTGCCAGCAGTTTGGTCCAGGGGGGCTACACCTTC. The chain uses TRBV28 and TRBJ1-2; tentatively, D is TRBD1 (6 bases). This CDR3 region has 12 residues. V was pared by 3 bases and J by 8 bases, with 10 bases between. CDR1 and CDR2 from the germline V gene are MDHEN and SYDVKM.

The chain uses TRBV6-5 and TRBJ2-5; a weak D match, TRBD2 (6 bases). Germline values: CDR1 MNHEY, CDR2 SVGAGI. Trimming removed 4 bases at V and 5 bases at J, with 11 bases between. The CDR3 has 13 amino acids. The CDR3 coding sequence is TGTGCCAGCAGTTTGGGCGGGGAGGAGACCCAGTACTTC. Translated: CASSLGGEETQYF.

The V gene is TRBV6-1, the J gene TRBJ2-7; TRBD2 might be the D (6 bases). Trimming removed 4 bases at V and 4 bases at J, with 14 bases between. This CDR3 spans 14 amino acids. Germline V gene data show CDR1 as MNHNS and CDR2 as SASEGT. The CDR3 nucleotides are TGTGCCAGCAGTGGCCGGGACTGGGAATACGAGCAGTACTTC. Protein: CASSGRDWEYEQYF.

The J gene is TRBJ2-7, the V gene TRBV6-6, with D perhaps matching TRBD1 (5 bases). This CDR3 comprises 13 residues. Germline CDR1 and CDR2: MNHNY and SVGAGI (reference sequence). V lost 6 bases and J 2 bases, leaving 11 bases between the germline ends. The CDR3 is CASSRQNPYEQYF. The CDR3 DNA is TGTGCCAGCAGCCGACAGAACCCCTACGAGCAGTACTTC.

The chain links TRBV28 to TRBJ2-5; 7 nucleotides align to TRBD1. From germline, CDR1 is MDHEN and CDR2 SYDVKM. The J segment lost 3 bases and the V segment lost 4 bases, leaving 2 bases of the junction unmatched. The CDR3 runs 13 residues. CDR3 sequence (DNA): TGTGCCAGCAGTTCCGGACAGGAAGAGACCCAGTACTTC. Translation: CASSSGQEETQYF.

This chain connects TRBV11-2 to TRBJ1-2; 7 nucleotides agree with TRBD1. Germline V gives CDR1 SGHAT, CDR2 FQNNGV. Germline trimming cut 4 bases from V and 3 bases from J; bases unmatched to any gene: 2. CDR3 size: 13 residues. The CDR3 DNA follows: TGTGCCAGCAGCTACGGACAGGACTATGGCTACACCTTC. This translates into CASSYGQDYGYTF. Together with reference TRBV11-2 and TRBJ1-2, the CDR3 gives the full variable domain: EAGVAQSPRYKIIEKRQSVAFWCNPISGHATLYWYQQILGQGPKLLIQFQNNGVVDDSQLPKDRFSAERLKGVDSTLKIQPAKLEDSAVYLCASSYGQDYGYTFGSGTRLTVV.

This clone was picked up a small number of times. J is TRBJ1-2 and V is TRBV4-1; D possibly corresponds to TRBD1 (6 bases). V was clipped by 0 bases and J by 4 bases, with 12 bases between them. CDR1 MGHRA and CDR2 YSYEKL come from the germline V gene. The CDR3 extends over 15 amino acids. The CDR3 sequence is CASSQEETGPYGYTF. CDR3 coding DNA: TGCGCCAGCAGCCAAGAGGAGACAGGTCCCTATGGCTACACCTTC.

This clone was picked up one time. The chain links TRBV29-1 to TRBJ2-2; TRBD1 aligns across 9 bases. V dropped 6 bases and J dropped 1; count of bases not matched to a gene: 6. CDR1 is SQVTM, CDR2 ANQGSEA, per germline. The CDR3 contains 15 residues. CDR3 sequence: CSVSGQGMNTGELFF. In DNA form, the CDR3 reads TGCAGCGTCTCTGGACAGGGGATGAACACCGGGGAGCTGTTTTTT.